This T cell receptor beta chain was profiled in a study of T cell responses to AZD1222 COVID-19 vaccine. The study, taken as a whole, reports: Unmutated variant regions are reportedly the target of nearly half of TCRs that are spike-specific. Receipt of two AZD1222 doses was followed by a rise in Spike-specific TCR breadth and depth. Donors were largely white British and mainly female; clonal diversity was possibly underestimated. Researchers took repertoire samples only after the peak T cell response had come.

After removal of 5 bases from V and 0 bases from J, the junction contained 7 bases not matched to a gene. The CDR3 has 16 residues. Per germline, CDR1 SGHAT and CDR2 FQNNGV. For this clone: Antigen unknown.

Assay used: immunoSEQ multiplex PCR; TCRdb lists only in-frame clones, some missing. The sample has around 150,000 clones; the top ten hold over 2%. Sequences were obtained from peripheral blood. This chain uses TRBV11-2 with TRBJ2-1; TRBD2 matches 7 bases. The clonotype was recovered from an adult in good health. CDR3 sequence: CASSLGGEPSYNEQFF. The CDR3 DNA reads as TGTGCCAGCAGCCTTGGGGGGGAGCCCTCCTACAATGAGCAGTTCTTC.